This T cell receptor (beta chain) came from a study of graft-versus-host responses after intestinal transplantation. Germline CDR1 and CDR2: SGHRS and YFSETQ. J was trimmed by 1 base and V by 4 bases; bases with no gene match: 6. CDR3 length: 15 amino acids. The assay was immunoSEQ multiplex PCR, and TCRdb's table has in-frame clones only and misses some. Of about 91,000 clones listed, around 93% are singletons. Points on this clone: Its target is unknown.

The sample here was unstimulated CD4+ T cells sorted from spleen or lymph node cells, taken before transplant. This chain links TRBV5-1 with TRBJ2-3; 7 positions match TRBD2. The sequence derives from a human donor who was the organ donor for an intestinal transplant. DNA of the CDR3: TGCGCCAGCAGCCCGGGAGGCCCGGGCACAGATACGCAGTATTTT. Translated: CASSPGGPGTDTQYF.